Reported below is one T cell receptor (beta chain). The data were taken from a study of blood T cell repertoires in COVID-19. Generated by immunoSEQ multiplex PCR, the TCRdb table keeps only in-frame clones and is missing some. Of approximately 230,000 clones in the sample, around 89% were seen once. The source is a woman aged 30 to 39 who had recovered from COVID-19. The sequenced material came from PBMCs or T cells enriched from blood (not recorded which).

The CDR3 DNA is TGTGCCAGCAGCCTCCAACAAAGCGGGCCCGATTTATTCTACGAGCAGTACTTC. It is translated as CASSLQQSGPDLFYEQYF. The V and J genes are TRBV2 and TRBJ2-7, with D perhaps TRBD2 (6 bases). This CDR3 region has 18 residues. Trimming pared 6 bases from V and 3 bases from J, leaving 27 bases between. Germline CDR1 reads SNHLY; CDR2 reads FYNNEI.